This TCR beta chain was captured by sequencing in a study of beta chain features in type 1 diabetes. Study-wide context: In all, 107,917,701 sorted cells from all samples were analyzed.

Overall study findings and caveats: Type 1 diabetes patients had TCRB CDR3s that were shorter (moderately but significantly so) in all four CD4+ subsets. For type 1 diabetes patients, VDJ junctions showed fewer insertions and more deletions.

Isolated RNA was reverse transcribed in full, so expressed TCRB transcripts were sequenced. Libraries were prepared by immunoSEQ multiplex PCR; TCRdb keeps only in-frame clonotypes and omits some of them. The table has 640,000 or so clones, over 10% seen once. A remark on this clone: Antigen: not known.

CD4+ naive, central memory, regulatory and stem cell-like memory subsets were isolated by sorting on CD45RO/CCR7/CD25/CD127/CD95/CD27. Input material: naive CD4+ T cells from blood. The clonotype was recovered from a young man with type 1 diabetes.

CDR3 sequence (DNA): TGTGCCAGCAGGGCTAGCGGGAAAGATACGCAGTATTTT. Translated, it gives CASRASGKDTQYF. V usage is TRBV2 and J usage is TRBJ2-3; the match to TRBD2 covers 9 bases. V shed 6 bases and J 5 bases; nucleotides not matched to a gene: 3. The CDR3 is made up of 13 amino acids. The germline V gene encodes CDR1 SNHLY and CDR2 FYNNEI. Together with reference TRBV2 and TRBJ2-3, the CDR3 gives the full variable domain: EPEVTQTPSHQVTQMGQEVILRCVPISNHLYFYWYRQILGQKVEFLVSFYNNEISEKSEIFDDQFSVERPDGSNFTLKIRSTKLEDSAMYFCASRASGKDTQYFGPGTRLTVL.